This T cell receptor beta chain was sequenced during a study of blood T cell repertoires in COVID-19. Study information: Donors in the United States, Italy and Spain gave samples during acute or convalescent COVID-19. T cells, B-cell-depleted T cells, or PBMCs supplied cDNA or gDNA.

Profiled with immunoSEQ multiplex PCR; TCRdb holds only in-frame clones, not every one. The sample includes around 83,000 clones, approximately 87% of them seen just once. The sequencing sample was made of peripheral blood. This receptor was obtained from a woman in her sixties or seventies with acute or convalescent COVID-19.

The CDR3 coding sequence is TGTGCCAGCAGTTTATCGGCTCCCTACAATGAGCAGTTCTTC. It encodes CASSLSAPYNEQFF. V is TRBV27 and J is TRBJ2-1, with D uncertain. This CDR3 has 14 amino acids. Trimming stripped 0 bases from V and 2 bases from J, with 5 bases between. Germline loops: CDR1 MNHEY, CDR2 SMNVEV (reference sequence).